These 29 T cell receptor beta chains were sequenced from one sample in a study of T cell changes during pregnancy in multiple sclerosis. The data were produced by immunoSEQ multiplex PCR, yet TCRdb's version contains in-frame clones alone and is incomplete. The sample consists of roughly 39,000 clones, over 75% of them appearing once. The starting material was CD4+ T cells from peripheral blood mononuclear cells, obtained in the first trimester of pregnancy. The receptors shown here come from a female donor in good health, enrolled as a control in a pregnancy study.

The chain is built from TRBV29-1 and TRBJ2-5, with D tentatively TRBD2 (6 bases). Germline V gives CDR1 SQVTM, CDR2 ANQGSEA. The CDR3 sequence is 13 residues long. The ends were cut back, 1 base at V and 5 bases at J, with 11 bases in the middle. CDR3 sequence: CSVEAGRGETQYF. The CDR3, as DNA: TGCAGCGTTGAAGCGGGCCGGGGGGAGACCCAGTACTTC.

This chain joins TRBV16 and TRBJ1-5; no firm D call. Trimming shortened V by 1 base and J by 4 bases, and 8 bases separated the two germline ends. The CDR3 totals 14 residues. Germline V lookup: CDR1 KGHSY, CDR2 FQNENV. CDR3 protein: CASSQFHLNQPQHF. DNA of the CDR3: TGTGCCAGCAGCCAATTCCATCTAAATCAGCCCCAGCATTTT.

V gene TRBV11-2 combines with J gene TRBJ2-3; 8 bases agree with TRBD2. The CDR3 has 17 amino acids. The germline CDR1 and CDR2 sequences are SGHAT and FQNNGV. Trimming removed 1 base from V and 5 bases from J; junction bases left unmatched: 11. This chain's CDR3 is CASSLAPSAGGRDTQYF. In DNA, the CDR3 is TGTGCCAGCAGCTTAGCGCCTTCCGCGGGGGGCCGAGATACGCAGTATTTT.

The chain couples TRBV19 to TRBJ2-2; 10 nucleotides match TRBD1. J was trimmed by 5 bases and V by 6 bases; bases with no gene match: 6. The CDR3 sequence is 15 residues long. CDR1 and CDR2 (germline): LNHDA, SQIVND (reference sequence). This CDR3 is CASRVGTGETGELFF. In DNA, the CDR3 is TGTGCCAGTAGAGTCGGGACAGGGGAGACCGGGGAGCTGTTTTTT.

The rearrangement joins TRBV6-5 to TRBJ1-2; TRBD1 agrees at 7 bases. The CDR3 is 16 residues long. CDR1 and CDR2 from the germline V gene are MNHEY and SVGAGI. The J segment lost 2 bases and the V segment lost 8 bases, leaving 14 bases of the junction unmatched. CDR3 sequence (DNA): TGTGCCAGCCGTTTATTACCAGGGGGAATGAACTATGGCTACACCTTC. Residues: CASRLLPGGMNYGYTF.

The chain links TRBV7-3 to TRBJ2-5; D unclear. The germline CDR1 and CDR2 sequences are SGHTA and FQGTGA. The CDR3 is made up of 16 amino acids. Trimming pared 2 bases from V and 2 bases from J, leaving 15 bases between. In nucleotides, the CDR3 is TGTGCCAGCAGCTTAGGTGCGCGCCCCTCACAAGAGACCCAGTACTTC. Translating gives CASSLGARPSQETQYF.

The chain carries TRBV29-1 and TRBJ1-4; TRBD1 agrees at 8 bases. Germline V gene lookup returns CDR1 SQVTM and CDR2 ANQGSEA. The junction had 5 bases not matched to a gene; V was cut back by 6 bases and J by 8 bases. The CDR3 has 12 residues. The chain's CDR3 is CSVQGTGEKLFF. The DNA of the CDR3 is TGCAGCGTACAAGGGACAGGCGAAAAACTGTTTTTT.

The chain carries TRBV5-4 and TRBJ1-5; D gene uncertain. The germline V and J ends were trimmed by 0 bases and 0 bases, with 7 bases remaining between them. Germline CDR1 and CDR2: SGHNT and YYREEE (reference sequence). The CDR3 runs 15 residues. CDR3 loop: CASSLGGNSNQPQHF. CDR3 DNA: TGTGCCAGCAGCTTGGGAGGAAATAGCAATCAGCCCCAGCATTTT.

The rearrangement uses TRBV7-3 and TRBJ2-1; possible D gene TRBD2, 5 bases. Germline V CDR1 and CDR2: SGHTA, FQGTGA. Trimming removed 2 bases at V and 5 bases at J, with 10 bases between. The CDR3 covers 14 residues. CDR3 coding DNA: TGTGCCAGCAGCTTATCGTCACTAGACAATGAGCAGTTCTTC. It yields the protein CASSLSSLDNEQFF.

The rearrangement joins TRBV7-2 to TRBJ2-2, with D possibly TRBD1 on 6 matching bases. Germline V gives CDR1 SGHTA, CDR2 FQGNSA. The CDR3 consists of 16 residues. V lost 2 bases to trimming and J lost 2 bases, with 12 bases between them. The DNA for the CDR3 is TGTGCCAGCAGCTTACTAGGACAGCGTAACACCGGGGAGCTGTTTTTT. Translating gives CASSLLGQRNTGELFF.

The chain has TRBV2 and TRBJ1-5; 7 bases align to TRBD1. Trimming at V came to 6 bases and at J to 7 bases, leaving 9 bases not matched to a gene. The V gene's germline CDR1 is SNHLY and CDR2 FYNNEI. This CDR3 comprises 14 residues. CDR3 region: CASSQGGAEQPQHF. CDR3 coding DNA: TGTGCCAGCAGCCAAGGGGGCGCGGAACAGCCCCAGCATTTT. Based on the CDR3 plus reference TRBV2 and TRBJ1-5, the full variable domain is EPEVTQTPSHQVTQMGQEVILRCVPISNHLYFYWYRQILGQKVEFLVSFYNNEISEKSEIFDDQFSVERPDGSNFTLKIRSTKLEDSAMYFCASSQGGAEQPQHFGDGTRLSIL.

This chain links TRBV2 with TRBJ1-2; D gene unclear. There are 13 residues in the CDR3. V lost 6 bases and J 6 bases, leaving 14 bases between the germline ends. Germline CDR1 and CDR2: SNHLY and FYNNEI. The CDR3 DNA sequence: TGTGCCAGCAGGGGTGACCAGGAAGATGGCTACACCTTC. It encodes CASRGDQEDGYTF.

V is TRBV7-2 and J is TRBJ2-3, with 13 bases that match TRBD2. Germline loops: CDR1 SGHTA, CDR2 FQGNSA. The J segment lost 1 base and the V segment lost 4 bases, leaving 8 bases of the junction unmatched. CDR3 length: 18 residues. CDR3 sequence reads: CASSYRTSGGRGTDTQYF. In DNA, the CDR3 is TGTGCCAGCAGCTACCGGACTAGCGGGGGCCGGGGCACAGATACGCAGTATTTT.

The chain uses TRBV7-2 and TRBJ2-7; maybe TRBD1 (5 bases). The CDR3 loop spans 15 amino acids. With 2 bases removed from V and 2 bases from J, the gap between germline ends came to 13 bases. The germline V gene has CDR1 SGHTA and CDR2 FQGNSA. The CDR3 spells CASSLSLDIAYEQYF. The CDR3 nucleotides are TGTGCCAGCAGCTTAAGTTTGGACATCGCCTACGAGCAGTACTTC.

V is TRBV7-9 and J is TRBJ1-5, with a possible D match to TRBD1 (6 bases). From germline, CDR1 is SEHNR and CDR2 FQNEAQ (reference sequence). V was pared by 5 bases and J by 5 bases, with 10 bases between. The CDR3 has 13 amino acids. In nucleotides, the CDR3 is TGTGCCAGCAGCCGGACAGACGATCAGCCCCAGCATTTT. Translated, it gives CASSRTDDQPQHF.

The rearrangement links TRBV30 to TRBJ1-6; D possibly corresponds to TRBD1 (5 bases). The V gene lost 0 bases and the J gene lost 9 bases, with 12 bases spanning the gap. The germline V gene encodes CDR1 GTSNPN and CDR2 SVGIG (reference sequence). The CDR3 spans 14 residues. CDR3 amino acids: CAWSVRRVASPLHF. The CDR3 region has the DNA TGTGCCTGGAGTGTACGCAGGGTTGCTTCACCCCTCCACTTT.

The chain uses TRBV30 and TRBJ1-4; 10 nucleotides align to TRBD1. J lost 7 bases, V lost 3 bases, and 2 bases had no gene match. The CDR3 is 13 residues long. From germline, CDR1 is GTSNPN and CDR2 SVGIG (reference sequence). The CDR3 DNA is TGTGCCTGGAGAGACAGGGGGCCTGAAAAACTGTTTTTT. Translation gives CAWRDRGPEKLFF.

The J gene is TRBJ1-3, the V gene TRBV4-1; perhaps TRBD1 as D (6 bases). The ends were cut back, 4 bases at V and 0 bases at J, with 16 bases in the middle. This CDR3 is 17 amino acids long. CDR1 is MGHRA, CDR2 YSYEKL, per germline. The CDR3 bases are TGCGCCAGCAGCCTACGTTTACAGACAGGCTCTGGAAACACCATATATTTT. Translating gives CASSLRLQTGSGNTIYF.

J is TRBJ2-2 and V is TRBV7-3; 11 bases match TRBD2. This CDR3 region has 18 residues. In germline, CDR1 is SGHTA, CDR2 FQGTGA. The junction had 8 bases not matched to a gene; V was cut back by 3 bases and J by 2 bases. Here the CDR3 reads CASSLWGGTSGNTGELFF. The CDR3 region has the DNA TGTGCCAGCAGCTTGTGGGGGGGGACTAGCGGTAACACCGGGGAGCTGTTTTTT. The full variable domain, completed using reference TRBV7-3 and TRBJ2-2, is GAGVSQTPSNKVTEKGKYVELRCDPISGHTALYWYRQSLGQGPEFLIYFQGTGAADDSGLPNDRFFAVRPEGSVSTLKIQRTERGDSAVYLCASSLWGGTSGNTGELFFGEGSRLTVL.

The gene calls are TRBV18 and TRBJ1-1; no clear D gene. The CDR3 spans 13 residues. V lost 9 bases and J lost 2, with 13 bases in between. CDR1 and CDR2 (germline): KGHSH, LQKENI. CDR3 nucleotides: TGTGCCAGTTCGTTCGGAGAAAACACTGAAGCTTTCTTT. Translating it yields CASSFGENTEAFF.

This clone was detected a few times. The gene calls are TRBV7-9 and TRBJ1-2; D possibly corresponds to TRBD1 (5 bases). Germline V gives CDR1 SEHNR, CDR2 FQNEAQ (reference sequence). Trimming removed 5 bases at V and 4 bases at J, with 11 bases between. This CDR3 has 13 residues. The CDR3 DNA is TGTGCCAGCAGCCCAGGGTTGGGCTATGGCTACACCTTC. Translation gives CASSPGLGYGYTF.

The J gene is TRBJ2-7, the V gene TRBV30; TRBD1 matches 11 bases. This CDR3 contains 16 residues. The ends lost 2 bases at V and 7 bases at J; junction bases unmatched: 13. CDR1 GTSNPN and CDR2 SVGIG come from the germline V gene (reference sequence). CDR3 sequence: CAWSLGDRGFLGEQYF. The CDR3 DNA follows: TGTGCCTGGAGTCTTGGGGACAGGGGGTTTCTAGGTGAGCAGTACTTC.

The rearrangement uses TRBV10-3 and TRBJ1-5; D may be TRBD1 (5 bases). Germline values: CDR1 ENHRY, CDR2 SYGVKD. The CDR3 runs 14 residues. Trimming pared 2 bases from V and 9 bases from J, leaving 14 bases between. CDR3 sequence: CAISEGADFGPQHF. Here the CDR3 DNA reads TGTGCCATCAGTGAGGGGGCGGATTTTGGGCCCCAGCATTTT.

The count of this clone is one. CDR3 coding DNA: TGTGCCAGCAGCGCAGCAGGCTTCTCTGGAAACACCATATATTTT. Translated, it gives CASSAAGFSGNTIYF. The chain has TRBV9 and TRBJ1-3; no clear D. V was pared by 3 bases and J by 0 bases, with 10 bases between. The CDR3 extends over 15 amino acids. Germline values: CDR1 SGDLS, CDR2 YYNGEE.

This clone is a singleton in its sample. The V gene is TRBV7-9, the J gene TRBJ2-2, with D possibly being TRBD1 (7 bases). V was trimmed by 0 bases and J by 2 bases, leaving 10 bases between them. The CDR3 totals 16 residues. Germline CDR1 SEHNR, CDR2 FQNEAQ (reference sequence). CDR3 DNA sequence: TGTGCCAGCAGCTTAGCGACAGGGACTAACACCGGGGAGCTGTTTTTT. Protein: CASSLATGTNTGELFF.

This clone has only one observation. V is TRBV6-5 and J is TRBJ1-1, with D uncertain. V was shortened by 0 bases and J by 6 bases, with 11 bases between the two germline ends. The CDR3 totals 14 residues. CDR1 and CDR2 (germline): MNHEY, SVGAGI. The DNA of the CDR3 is TGTGCCAGCAGTTACTCTCTCGGGGAAGCTGAAGCTTTCTTT. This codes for CASSYSLGEAEAFF.

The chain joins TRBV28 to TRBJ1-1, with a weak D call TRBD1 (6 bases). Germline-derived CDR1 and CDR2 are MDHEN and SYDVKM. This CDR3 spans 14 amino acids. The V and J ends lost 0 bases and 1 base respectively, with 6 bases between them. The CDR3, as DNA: TGTGCCAGCAGTTTATGGGGGGCGAACACTGAAGCTTTCTTT. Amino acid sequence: CASSLWGANTEAFF.

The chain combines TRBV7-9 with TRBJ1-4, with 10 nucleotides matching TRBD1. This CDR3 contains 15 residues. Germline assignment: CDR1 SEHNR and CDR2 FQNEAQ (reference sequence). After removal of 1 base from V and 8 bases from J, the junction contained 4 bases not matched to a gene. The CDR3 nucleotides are TGTGCCAGCAGCTTAGGGACAGGGGGACGAGAAAAACTGTTTTTT. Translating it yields CASSLGTGGREKLFF.

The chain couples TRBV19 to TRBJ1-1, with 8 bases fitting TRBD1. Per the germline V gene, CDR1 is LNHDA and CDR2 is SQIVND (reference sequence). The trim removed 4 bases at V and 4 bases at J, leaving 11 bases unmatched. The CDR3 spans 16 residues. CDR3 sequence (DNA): TGTGCCAGTAGTACTATCCCTGGACAGGGTCGCACTGAAGCTTTCTTT. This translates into CASSTIPGQGRTEAFF.